A single T cell receptor (beta chain) is shown here with its context. Its binding antigen is unknown. Base qualities are not provided; no much larger clone lies one nucleotide away. The treatment or condition label corresponds to: around 19 received Ad26.COV2.S at low or high dose, single or two shots; several received placebo; per-sample allocation not given. Repertoires of vaccine and placebo recipients were sequenced from samples taken on day 63 after the first injection. In Cohort 1b, about 25 adults aged 18-55 years were enrolled at a single site in Boston, USA, between 29 July and 7 August 2020. Ad26.COV2.S was a replication-incompetent adenovirus type 26 vector that expressed a prefusion-stabilized SARS-CoV-2 spike protein derived from the original Wuhan strain. The data belong to a study of Ad26.COV2.S vaccination and SARS-CoV-2 variants listed by TCRdb under 2021. Regarding the research as a whole: Donors in the vaccine arm were drawn from COV1001, a multicentre, randomized, double-blind, placebo-controlled phase I-IIa trial testing Ad26.COV2.S in healthy adults. Sequencing of the TCRbeta repertoire served to evaluate the specificity and breadth of SARS-CoV-2-reactive T cell receptors following Ad26.COV2.S vaccination. Ad26.COV2.S was administered intramuscularly at a dose of 5x10^10 or 1x10^11 viral particles, either as one shot or as two shots given 56 days apart. Trial participants were randomized into five groups of five: low-dose or high-dose Ad26.COV2.S given once or twice, or placebo on both occasions. The TCR-sequenced set comprised approximately 30 samples: some 19 Ad26.COV2.S vaccine recipients, 5 placebo recipients and 8 SARS-CoV-2 convalescent individuals. Throughout the experiments and outcome assessment, investigators stayed blinded to trial group allocation. Study-level results and caveats: Comparing responses between vaccine doses or regimens was not something the study was powered to do. Vaccine and placebo recipients had similar non-spike TCR breadth, a finding consistent with the vaccine containing only spike. After vaccination, spike-specific CD8+ and CD4+ T cell responses were reported to show substantial breadth. Higher spike-specific TCR breadth was observed in Ad26.COV2.S recipients than in placebo recipients (P = 0.0014). It was noted by the authors that total T cell responses may have been underestimated by the TCR breadth and depth analyses.

Based on the germline V gene, the CDR1 and CDR2 sequences are ENHRY and SYGVKD. V has 6 bases trimmed and J has 9 bases trimmed; junction bases matching no gene number 10. The CDR3 runs 14 residues from the cysteine to the phenylalanine. Kept here is only the CDR3 DNA, which spans 42 bases and is read in frame from base 1. TCRbeta CDR3 regions were sequenced with the immunoSEQ Assay. After extraction, genomic DNA underwent amplification by bias-controlled multiplex PCR, followed by high-throughput sequencing. In the authors' own workflow: Collapsing and filtering of sequences were performed to quantify the absolute abundance of each unique TCRbeta CDR3 region. T cell fraction was estimated by normalizing TCRbeta template counts to usable DNA, with usable DNA measured through amplification of reference genes found in all nucleated cells. Repertoire TCRs were annotated as SARS-CoV-2-specific by exact matching of V gene, CDR3 amino acid sequence and J gene to a known reactive TCR set. The reference SARS-CoV-2 TCR set came from MIRA and was filtered for enrichment in COVID-19-positive ImmuneCODE repertoires, removing public or cross-reactive TCRs. Drawing on the MIRA antigens, annotated TCRs were analysed further at the level of specific ORF or position within ORF. Breadth was defined as annotated unique rearrangements over total unique productive rearrangements; depth was the summed frequency of those rearrangements. Two-sided Wilcoxon rank-sum tests were applied when comparing TCR breadth between groups. Sourced from immuneACCESS, this table was stored by TCRdb with only in-frame sequences that have V and J called. A share of the clones is absent; for the studies checked, an unresolved V gene accounts for under half, and the remainder has no known explanation. The DNA was the basis for D and trimming; V, J and clone size are from that table. The sample contains more than 400,000 clones, 90% of them found a single time. The ten largest clones capture less than 5.5% of the sample.

The material was peripheral blood, obtained in a trial of Ad26.COV2.S vaccine versus placebo. The sequence joins TRBV10-3 to TRBJ2-1; 8 nucleotides in the junction match TRBD1. This clonotype was obtained from a person between 18 and 65 years old who received the Ad26.COV2.S COVID-19 vaccine or a placebo. The nucleotide sequence is given as TGTGCCATCAGAAGCCTCGACAGGGGAGCTGAGCAGTTCTTC. Its protein product is CAIRSLDRGAEQFF.